The 5 T cell receptor beta chains below were found in one sample sequenced in a study of tumor-infiltrating lymphocytes in localized non-small cell lung cancer. The repertoire was sequenced with immunoSEQ multiplex PCR; TCRdb's copy has only in-frame clones and lacks some. The sample holds around 4,700 clones, around 96% seen once. The source material was uninvolved lung tissue not adjacent to the tumor. These receptors were collected from a human donor with non-small cell lung cancer.

This rearrangement joins TRBV11-2 to TRBJ2-7, with 7 bases lining up with TRBD1. This CDR3 comprises 15 residues. Germline assignment: CDR1 SGHAT and CDR2 FQNNGV. V lost 5 bases and J lost 1; bases outside the gene matches: 8. CDR3 sequence (DNA): TGTGCCAGCAGCACGGGACAGTCAGTATCCTACGAGCAGTACTTC. Its translation: CASSTGQSVSYEQYF.

The CDR3 reads CAWSVVGPKAHEQYF. The CDR3 coding sequence is TGTGCCTGGAGTGTAGTAGGCCCAAAAGCCCACGAGCAGTACTTC. The chain couples TRBV30 to TRBJ2-7; no clear D. Germline loops: CDR1 GTSNPN, CDR2 SVGIG (reference sequence). This CDR3 region has 15 residues. Trimming removed 0 bases from V and 5 bases from J, with 17 bases in between.

This chain connects TRBV30 to TRBJ2-5, with D perhaps given as TRBD1 or TRBD2 (6 bases each). Germline-derived CDR1 and CDR2 are GTSNPN and SVGIG (reference sequence). The CDR3 covers 12 residues. Trimming took 7 bases from V and 5 from J, leaving 14 bases between them. CDR3 sequence: CASSGGGETQYF. In nucleotides, the CDR3 is TGTGCCTCCTCCGGGGGCGGCGAGACCCAGTACTTC.

The V and J genes are TRBV7-2 and TRBJ1-3; 7 bases are a match to TRBD1. CDR3 length: 17 amino acids. Germline V lookup: CDR1 SGHTA, CDR2 FQGNSA. V shed 2 bases and J 3 bases; nucleotides not matched to a gene: 10. Written as DNA, the CDR3 is TGTGCCAGCAGCTTAAGAGGCGGGCAGGGGGGTGGAAACACCATATATTTT. Its protein is CASSLRGGQGGGNTIYF.

This chain connects TRBV4-1 to TRBJ2-3, with a weak D call TRBD2 (5 bases). Trimming removed 5 bases from V and 0 bases from J, with 12 bases in between. The CDR3 length is 15 residues. Germline V gives CDR1 MGHRA, CDR2 YSYEKL. The CDR3 loop is CASSDAGLSTDTQYF. The CDR3 DNA is TGCGCCAGCAGCGACGCTGGACTTAGCACAGATACGCAGTATTTT.